What follows are 7 T cell receptor beta chains derived from one specimen sequenced in a study of regulatory dendritic cells for organ transplantation. Sorted T cells were CFSE-labeled and cultured less than 6 days with allogeneic regulatory or mature dendritic cells at 1:10. Antigens of these TCRs are unknown. Here immunoSEQ multiplex PCR was the method, and the copy in TCRdb shows in-frame clones only, minus some. The sample comprises about 18,000 clones, around 85% of which are singletons, and approximately 3.3% rests with the top ten. Material: memory CD4+ T cells from blood cultured with regulatory dendritic cells. As to subset: CD45RO+ memory T cells. All receptors come from a human donor in good health.

In its sample, this clone was seen once. V is TRBV7-2 and J is TRBJ1-1; 9 nucleotides agree with TRBD1. The V gene end was trimmed by 4 bases and the J gene end by 2 bases; junction bases not matched to a gene: 5. CDR3 length: 15 residues. CDR1 and CDR2 from the germline V gene are SGHTA and FQGNSA. CDR3 nucleotide sequence: TGTGCCAGCAGCTGGGGGACAGGGAGAAACACTGAAGCTTTCTTT. It yields the protein CASSWGTGRNTEAFF.

This clone showed up just a few times. The V gene is TRBV7-9, the J gene TRBJ2-1; 10 bases agree with TRBD1. V lost 5 bases, J lost 6 bases, and 7 bases stayed unmatched. From germline, CDR1 is SEHNR and CDR2 FQNEAQ (reference sequence). The length of the CDR3 is 15 residues. The CDR3 DNA is TGTGCCAGCAGCCCAGGACAGGGGGTCGGCAATGAGCAGTTCTTC. Amino acids: CASSPGQGVGNEQFF.

In this sample, this clone turned up a few times. The rearrangement joins TRBV7-9 to TRBJ2-1; TRBD2 agrees at 11 bases. J was trimmed by 2 bases and V by 0 bases; bases with no gene match: 0. Germline CDR1 is SEHNR and CDR2 is FQNEAQ (reference sequence). The CDR3 sequence is 16 residues long. Here the CDR3 reads CASSLASGGAYNEQFF. DNA for the CDR3: TGTGCCAGCAGCTTAGCTAGCGGGGGGGCCTACAATGAGCAGTTCTTC.

The CDR3 DNA is TGCGCCAGCAGTCTACGAGACAGGGAATGTGAAAAACTGTTTTTT. As protein: CASSLRDRECEKLFF. The rearrangement uses TRBV10-1 and TRBJ1-4; 7 bases agree with TRBD1. This CDR3 is 15 amino acids long. The germline V gene has CDR1 WNHNN and CDR2 SYGVQD (reference sequence). With V trimmed by 5 bases and J by 7 bases, 10 bases remained unmatched.

The chain links TRBV10-1 to TRBJ2-7, with D possibly TRBD1 on 6 matching bases. The V end was cut by 6 bases, the J end by 6 bases, with 24 bases between. CDR3 size: 16 residues. Germline assignment: CDR1 WNHNN and CDR2 SYGVQD (reference sequence). The CDR3 loop reads CASRDAGVGRGGEQYF. As DNA, the CDR3 is TGCGCCAGCAGAGACGCAGGGGTAGGACGAGGGGGCGAGCAGTACTTC.

The rearrangement joins TRBV25-1 to TRBJ2-1; TRBD2 might be the D (6 bases). Deletions cut 7 bases from V and 0 bases from J, with 10 bases between. CDR1 is MGHDK and CDR2 is SYGVNS in the germline V gene. This CDR3 region has 14 residues. The CDR3 spells CASKAGSSYNEQFF. CDR3 DNA: TGTGCCAGCAAGGCGGGGAGCTCCTACAATGAGCAGTTCTTC.

The V call is TRBV6-6, the J call TRBJ1-5; D call uncertain. The CDR3 totals 15 residues. With 0 bases removed from V and 2 bases from J, the gap between germline ends came to 8 bases. The germline V gene has CDR1 MNHNY and CDR2 SVGAGI (reference sequence). The CDR3 sequence is CASSYSRGRNQPQHF. For the CDR3, the DNA is TGTGCCAGCAGTTACTCGAGAGGGCGCAATCAGCCCCAGCATTTT.